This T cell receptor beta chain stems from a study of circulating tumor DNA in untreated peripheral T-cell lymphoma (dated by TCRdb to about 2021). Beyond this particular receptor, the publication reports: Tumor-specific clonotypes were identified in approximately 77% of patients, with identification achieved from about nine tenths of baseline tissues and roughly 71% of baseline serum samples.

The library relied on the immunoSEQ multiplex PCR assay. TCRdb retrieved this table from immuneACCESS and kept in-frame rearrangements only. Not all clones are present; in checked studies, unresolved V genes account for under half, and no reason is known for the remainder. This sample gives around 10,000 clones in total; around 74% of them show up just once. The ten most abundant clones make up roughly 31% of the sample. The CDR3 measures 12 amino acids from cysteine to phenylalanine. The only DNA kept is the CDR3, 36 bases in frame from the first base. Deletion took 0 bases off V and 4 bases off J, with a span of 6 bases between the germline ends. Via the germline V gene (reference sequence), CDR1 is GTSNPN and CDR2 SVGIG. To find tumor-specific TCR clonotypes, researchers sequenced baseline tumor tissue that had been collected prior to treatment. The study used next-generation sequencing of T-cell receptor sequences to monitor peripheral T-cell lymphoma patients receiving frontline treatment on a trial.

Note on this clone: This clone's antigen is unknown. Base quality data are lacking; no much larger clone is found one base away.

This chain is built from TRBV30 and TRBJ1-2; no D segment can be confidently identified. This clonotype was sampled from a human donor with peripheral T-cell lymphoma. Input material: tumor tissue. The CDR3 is CAWSVSGYGYTF. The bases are TGTGCCTGGAGTGTTTCGGGCTATGGCTACACCTTC.